This TCR beta chain was retrieved from a study of T cell responses to AZD1222 COVID-19 vaccine. Looking at the study overall: Researchers grouped second doses given at about 4 or about 12 weeks into one pool.

Germline V gene lookup returns CDR1 SGHTS and CDR2 YDEGEE. The germline V and J ends were trimmed by 4 bases and 7 bases, with 12 bases remaining between them. CDR3 length: 13 amino acids. Concerning this clone: The antigen remains undetermined.

The study, taken as a whole, reports: Just a handful of AZD1222 recipients were seropositive at baseline.

The protocol was immunoSEQ multiplex PCR, while the TCRdb copy is restricted to in-frame clones and leaves out a portion. The sample includes more than 250,000 clones, approximately 95% of them seen just once. Sequenced here: peripheral blood, sampled on day 0 of AZD1222 vaccination. The sequence derives from an adult in good health. This rearrangement joins TRBV5-8 to TRBJ2-1; maybe TRBD1 (5 bases). The CDR3 is CASSRPSGNEQFF. The CDR3 nucleotides read TGTGCCAGCAGCCGACCCTCAGGGAATGAGCAGTTCTTC.